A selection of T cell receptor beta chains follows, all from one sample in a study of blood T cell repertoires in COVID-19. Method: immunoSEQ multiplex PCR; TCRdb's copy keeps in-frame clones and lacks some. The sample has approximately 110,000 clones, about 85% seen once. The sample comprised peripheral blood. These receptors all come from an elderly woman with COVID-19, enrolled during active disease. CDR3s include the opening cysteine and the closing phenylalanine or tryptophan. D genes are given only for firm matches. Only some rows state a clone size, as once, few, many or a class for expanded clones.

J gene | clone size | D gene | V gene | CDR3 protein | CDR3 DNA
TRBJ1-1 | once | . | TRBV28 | CASTLDSEDTEAFF | TGTGCCAGCACTTTAGACAGTGAAGACACTGAAGCTTTCTTT
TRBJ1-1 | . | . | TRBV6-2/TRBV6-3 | CASSYGASHTEAFF | TGTGCCAGCAGTTACGGGGCGAGCCACACTGAAGCTTTCTTT
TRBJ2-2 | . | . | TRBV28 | CASKGSGPNTGELFF | TGTGCCAGCAAAGGGAGCGGGCCGAACACCGGGGAGCTGTTTTTT
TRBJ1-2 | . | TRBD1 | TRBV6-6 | CASSRGQGPVGYTF | TGTGCCAGCAGCCGGGGACAGGGGCCGGTGGGCTACACCTTC
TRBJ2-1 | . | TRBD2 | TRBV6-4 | CASSEIAGVTYNEQFF | TGTGCCAGCAGTGAGATAGCGGGAGTTACCTACAATGAGCAGTTCTTC
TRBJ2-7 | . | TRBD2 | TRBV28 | CASSFLAGGYEQYF | TGTGCCAGCAGTTTTTTAGCGGGAGGCTACGAGCAGTACTTC
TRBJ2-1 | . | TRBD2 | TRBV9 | CASGPAGGYNEQFF | TGTGCCAGCGGACCAGCGGGAGGCTACAATGAGCAGTTCTTC
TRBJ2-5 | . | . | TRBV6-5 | CASRVGVQETQYF | TGTGCCAGTCGTGTGGGAGTTCAAGAGACCCAGTACTTC
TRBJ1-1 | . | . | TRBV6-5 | CASSQGVNTEAFF | TGTGCCAGCAGCCAAGGGGTGAACACTGAAGCTTTCTTT
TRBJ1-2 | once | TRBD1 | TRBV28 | CASSSSGTGFIF | TGTGCCAGCAGTTCCTCCGGGACAGGGTTCATCTTC
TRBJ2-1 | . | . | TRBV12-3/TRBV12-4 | CASSGTGNEQFF | TGTGCCAGCAGTGGGACTGGTAATGAGCAGTTCTTC
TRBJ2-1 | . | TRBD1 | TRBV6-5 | CASQLDRGRYNEQFF | TGTGCCAGCCAGCTTGACAGGGGCCGATACAATGAGCAGTTCTTC
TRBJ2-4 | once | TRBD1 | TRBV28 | CASRPGTGGVGNIQYF | TGTGCCAGCAGACCCGGGACAGGGGGCGTGGGGAACATTCAGTACTTC
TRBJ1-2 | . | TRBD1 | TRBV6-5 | CASSTPRQGGYTF | TGTGCCAGCAGTACCCCGAGACAGGGAGGCTACACCTTC
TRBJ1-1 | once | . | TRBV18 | CASSAGGNTEAFF | TGTGCCAGCTCAGCCGGGGGGAACACTGAAGCTTTCTTT
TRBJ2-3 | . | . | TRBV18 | CASSPVPNSPDTQYF | TGTGCCAGCTCCCCAGTACCCAACTCTCCAGATACGCAGTATTTT
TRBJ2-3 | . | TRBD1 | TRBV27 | CASVPFGTGSDTQYF | TGTGCCAGCGTCCCGTTCGGGACAGGGTCAGATACGCAGTATTTT
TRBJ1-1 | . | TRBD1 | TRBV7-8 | CASSRDRVTEAFF | TGTGCCAGCAGCCGGGACAGGGTCACTGAAGCTTTCTTT
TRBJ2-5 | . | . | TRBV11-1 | CASSLIWTPHQETQYF | TGTGCCAGCAGCTTAATCTGGACACCCCACCAAGAGACCCAGTACTTC
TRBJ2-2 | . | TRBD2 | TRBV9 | CASSVASGIRAGELFF | TGTGCCAGCAGCGTAGCTAGCGGGATTAGGGCCGGGGAGCTGTTTTTT
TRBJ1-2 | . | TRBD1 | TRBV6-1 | CASSEGAGGYGYTF | TGTGCCAGCAGTGAAGGGGCAGGGGGGTATGGCTACACCTTC
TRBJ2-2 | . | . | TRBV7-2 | CASSSSTAGNTGELFF | TGTGCCAGCAGCTCAAGTACCGCGGGGAACACCGGGGAGCTGTTTTTT
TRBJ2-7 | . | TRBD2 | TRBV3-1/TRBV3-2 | CASSQGASGSFIYEQYF | TGTGCCAGCAGCCAAGGAGCTAGCGGGAGTTTCATCTACGAGCAGTACTTC
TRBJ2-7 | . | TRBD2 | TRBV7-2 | CASSSSGRNEQYF | TGTGCCAGCAGCTCTAGCGGGAGGAACGAGCAGTACTTC
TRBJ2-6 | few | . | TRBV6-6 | CASSYGIGGVLTF | TGTGCCAGCAGTTACGGTATCGGGGGCGTCCTGACTTTC
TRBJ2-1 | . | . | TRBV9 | CASSVGDFPYNEQFF | TGTGCCAGCAGCGTAGGAGATTTCCCCTACAATGAGCAGTTCTTC
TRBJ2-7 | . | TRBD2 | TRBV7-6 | CASSLGPGGGFEEQYF | TGTGCCAGCAGCTTAGGTCCGGGCGGGGGGTTTGAGGAGCAGTACTTC
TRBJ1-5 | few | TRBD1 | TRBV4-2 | CASSQGTGRNQPQHF | TGTGCCAGCAGCCAAGGGACAGGGCGCAATCAGCCCCAGCATTTT
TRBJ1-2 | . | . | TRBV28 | CATTRGRANYGYTF | TGTGCCACCACCCGCGGGCGAGCTAACTATGGCTACACCTTC
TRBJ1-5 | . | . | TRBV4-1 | CASSQAEYSNQPQHF | TGCGCCAGCAGCCAAGCAGAATATAGCAATCAGCCCCAGCATTTT
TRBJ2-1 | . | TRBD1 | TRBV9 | CASSVSGQGSYNEQFF | TGTGCCAGCAGCGTATCGGGACAGGGTAGTTACAATGAGCAGTTCTTC
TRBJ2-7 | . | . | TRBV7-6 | CASSFISTGDYEQYF | TGTGCCAGCAGCTTCATCTCGACAGGAGACTACGAGCAGTACTTC
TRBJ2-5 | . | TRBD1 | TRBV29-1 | CSVGQGAMETQYF | TGCAGCGTTGGACAGGGGGCAATGGAGACCCAGTACTTC
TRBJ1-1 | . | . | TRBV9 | CASSVDPVNTEAFF | TGTGCCAGCAGCGTAGACCCGGTGAACACTGAAGCTTTCTTT
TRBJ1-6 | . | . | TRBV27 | CASSFMGGSNSPLHF | TGTGCCAGCAGTTTTATGGGGGGAAGTAATTCACCCCTCCACTTT
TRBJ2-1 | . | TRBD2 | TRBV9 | CASSVALAGGEDEQFF | TGTGCCAGCAGCGTAGCTCTTGCGGGAGGGGAGGATGAGCAGTTCTTC
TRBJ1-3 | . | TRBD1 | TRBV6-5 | CASSYSGTGADTIYF | TGTGCCAGCAGTTACTCAGGGACAGGGGCAGACACCATATATTTT
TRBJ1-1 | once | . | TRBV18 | CASSRTLGGKTEAFF | TGTGCCAGCTCCCGAACTCTTGGGGGGAAGACTGAAGCTTTCTTT
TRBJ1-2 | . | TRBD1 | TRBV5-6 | CASSRGQGTYGYTF | TGTGCCAGCAGCCGCGGACAGGGAACCTATGGCTACACCTTC
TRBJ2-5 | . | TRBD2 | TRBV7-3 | CASSLGLAGAGFRETQYF | TGTGCCAGCAGCCTGGGACTAGCGGGAGCAGGTTTCCGAGAGACCCAGTACTTC
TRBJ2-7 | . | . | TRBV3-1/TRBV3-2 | CASSQVPGGNYEQYF | TGTGCCAGCAGCCAAGTTCCAGGGGGGAACTACGAGCAGTACTTC
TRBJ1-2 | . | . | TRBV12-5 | CASGLGQNYGYTF | TGTGCTAGTGGTTTGGGACAGAACTATGGCTACACCTTC
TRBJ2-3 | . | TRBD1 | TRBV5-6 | CASSPPDRFTDTQYF | TGTGCCAGCAGCCCACCGGACAGGTTCACAGATACGCAGTATTTT
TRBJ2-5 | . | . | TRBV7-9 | CASSLLQETQYF | TGTGCCAGCAGCCTCCTCCAAGAGACCCAGTACTTC
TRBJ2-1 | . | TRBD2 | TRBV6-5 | CASSWGTSGSNEQFF | TGTGCCAGCAGTTGGGGGACTAGCGGGAGCAATGAGCAGTTCTTC